The 22 T cell receptor beta chains in this list originate from one sample, sequenced in a study of T cells in Graves' hyperthyroidism and ophthalmopathy. Amplification of TCR beta CDR3 regions was performed using RNA transcripts as template. An initial round of RT-PCR targeting the TCR CDR3 relied on the HTBI primer set. TCRdb fed the multiplex PCR reads into MiXCR, producing one record per CDR3 protein. The sample contains fewer than 550,000 distinct CDR3 sequences, more than 15% of which appear only once. Input material: blood. Receptors originate from a woman between 18 and 29 years old with Graves' hyperthyroidism.

There are many counts of this clonotype. The chain employs TRBV5-1 and TRBJ2-4; 8 nucleotides agree with TRBD1. Per the germline V gene, CDR1 is SGHRS and CDR2 is YFSETQ. V lost 0 bases to trimming and J lost 6 bases; unmatched junction nucleotides: 8. The CDR3 totals 16 residues. The CDR3 is CASSLDPGQVTNIQYF. DNA for the CDR3: TGCGCCAGCAGCTTGGACCCGGGACAGGTGACAAACATTCAGTACTTC.

The rearrangement links TRBV12-3 or TRBV12-4 to TRBJ2-6; D is unresolved. This CDR3 region has 18 residues. V dropped 0 bases and J dropped 1 base, with 13 bases sitting between them. The CDR3 sequence: CASSLALWGSSGANVLTF. The CDR3 DNA reads TGTGCCAGCAGTTTAGCGCTGTGGGGTTCATCTGGGGCCAACGTCCTGACTTTC.

This clonotype occurred many times. The J gene is TRBJ2-5, the V gene TRBV15; TRBD1 or TRBD2 may be the D gene (5 bases each). Germline V gives CDR1 LNHNV, CDR2 YYDKDF (reference sequence). This CDR3 is 15 amino acids long. Trimming cost V 0 bases and J 5 bases, with 13 bases left between them. The CDR3 nucleotides read TGTGCCACCAGCAGAGATCGCAGGGCGGGCGAGACCCAGTACTTC. Translated, it gives CATSRDRRAGETQYF.

This clonotype has ten or more counts. The chain recombines TRBV7-3 with TRBJ2-2; D gene unclear. V was shortened by 5 bases and J by 3 bases, with 7 bases between the two germline ends. Germline CDR1 reads SGHTA; CDR2 reads FQGTGA. The CDR3 has 13 residues. The chain's CDR3 is CASSPIDTGELFF. Here the CDR3 DNA reads TGTGCCAGCAGCCCGATCGACACCGGGGAGCTGTTTTTT.

The chain carries TRBV4-2 and TRBJ1-6, with TRBD1 identical over 8 bases. V shed 3 bases, J shed 8 bases, and the junction held 9 bases outside the gene matches. CDR1 LGHNA and CDR2 YNFKEQ come from the germline V gene. The CDR3 has 16 amino acids. DNA of the CDR3: TGTGCCAGCAGCCAGACGCGACAGGGGCGGCATTCACCCCTCCACTTT. The encoded protein is CASSQTRQGRHSPLHF.

The genes are TRBV14 and TRBJ2-5; D unclear. CDR3 size: 13 residues. Trimming stripped 2 bases from V and 7 bases from J, with 11 bases between. Per germline, CDR1 SGHDN and CDR2 FVKESK. CDR3 sequence (DNA): TGTGCCAGCAGCCAATCTACGAAGGCGACCCAGTACTTC. Protein product: CASSQSTKATQYF.

This clonotype was observed many times. The rearrangement joins TRBV29-1 to TRBJ2-1; 9 positions match TRBD1. This CDR3 is built from 14 residues. Germline V gene data show CDR1 as SQVTM and CDR2 as ANQGSEA. The V and J ends lost 6 bases and 8 bases, in that order; junction bases with no gene match: 11. The CDR3 reads CSVGRDRDRDEQFF. CDR3 coding DNA: TGCAGCGTCGGCCGGGACAGGGATCGGGATGAGCAGTTCTTC.

This clonotype was found many times. This CDR3 is CASSLELAGGQEQYF. The CDR3 DNA reads as TGTGCCAGCAGCTTAGAACTAGCGGGAGGTCAAGAGCAGTACTTC. The V and J genes are TRBV7-8 and TRBJ2-7, with 12 nucleotides matching TRBD2. Trimming cost V 1 base and J 7 bases; bases outside gene matches: 5. Germline values: CDR1 SGHVS, CDR2 FQNEAQ. This CDR3 comprises 15 residues. The variable domain in full, with the rest retrieved from reference TRBV7-8 and TRBJ2-7, is GAGVSQSPRYKVAKRGQDVALRCDPISGHVSLFWYQQALGQGPEFLTYFQNEAQLDKSGLPSDRFFAERPEGSVSTLKIQRTQQEDSAVYLCASSLELAGGQEQYFGPGTRLTVT.

This clonotype was found many times. The rearrangement joins TRBV20-1 to TRBJ2-3; TRBD1 is a possible D gene (5 bases). Trimming removed 5 bases from V and 2 bases from J, with 20 bases in between. CDR1 DFQATT and CDR2 SNEGSKA come from the germline V gene (reference sequence). The CDR3 spans 16 residues. The CDR3 spells CSAFSGGHGYTDTQYF. CDR3 nucleotide sequence: TGCAGTGCTTTCTCTGGCGGACACGGATACACAGATACGCAGTATTTT.

This clonotype was picked up many times. The chain joins TRBV5-1 to TRBJ2-7, with 10 bases matching TRBD2. Germline values: CDR1 SGHRS, CDR2 YFSETQ. V shed 0 bases, J shed 6 bases, and the junction held 12 bases outside the gene matches. This CDR3 contains 17 residues. For the CDR3, the DNA is TGCGCCAGCAGCTTGGATGTTTGGCTAGCGGGAGCAGGCGAGCAGTACTTC. This gives the protein CASSLDVWLAGAGEQYF.

In this sample, this clonotype turned up many times. V and J are TRBV2 and TRBJ2-3, with TRBD1 as a possible D gene (5 bases). The CDR3 extends over 16 amino acids. The germline V gene encodes CDR1 SNHLY and CDR2 FYNNEI. V was clipped by 3 bases and J by 0 bases, with 13 bases between them. Here the CDR3 DNA reads TGTGCCAGCAGTGAGAGGTCAGGGATAAGCACAGATACGCAGTATTTT. Translating gives CASSERSGISTDTQYF.

This clonotype was recorded at least ten times. V and J are TRBV7-9 and TRBJ1-4; 7 positions agree with TRBD1. CDR1 and CDR2 (germline): SEHNR, FQNEAQ (reference sequence). The V segment lost 5 bases and the J segment 4 bases; nucleotides outside the gene matches: 7. The CDR3 has 15 residues. The CDR3 DNA follows: TGTGCCAGCAGCGAACAGGGGACCCTTAATGAAAAACTGTTTTTT. It translates to CASSEQGTLNEKLFF. The variable domain in full, completed from reference TRBV7-9 and TRBJ1-4, reads DTGVSQNPRHKITKRGQNVTFRCDPISEHNRLYWYRQTLGQGPEFLTYFQNEAQLEKSRLLSDRFSAERPKGSFSTLEIQRTEQGDSAMYLCASSEQGTLNEKLFFGSGTQLSVL.

The chain is built from TRBV20-1 and TRBJ2-6; D gene uncertain. V shed 6 bases and J shed 2 bases, with 8 bases lying between them. The V gene's germline CDR1 is DFQATT and CDR2 SNEGSKA (reference sequence). The CDR3 has 13 residues. CDR3 loop: CSAARPGANVLTF. The CDR3 nucleotides read TGCAGTGCGGCCAGACCTGGGGCCAACGTCCTGACTTTC.

This clonotype came up many times. This chain links TRBV20-1 with TRBJ1-2; tentatively, D is TRBD1 (6 bases). The germline V gene has CDR1 DFQATT and CDR2 SNEGSKA (reference sequence). CDR3 length equals 13 residues. V gave up 6 bases and J gave up 6 bases, with 17 bases separating them. CDR3 protein: CSAAVAGAHGYTF. Written as DNA, the CDR3 is TGCAGTGCCGCCGTCGCGGGGGCACATGGCTACACCTTC.

This clonotype was seen repeatedly, ten times or more. This chain connects TRBV4-1 to TRBJ2-3, with 8 bases matching TRBD1. Trimming took 4 bases from V and 2 from J; bases not matched to a gene: 8. From germline, CDR1 is MGHRA and CDR2 YSYEKL. The CDR3 loop spans 16 amino acids. This CDR3 is CASSPYGDRITDTQYF. The CDR3 nucleotides read TGCGCCAGCAGCCCCTACGGGGACAGGATCACAGATACGCAGTATTTT.

This clonotype was counted at least ten times. The chain is built from TRBV18 and TRBJ1-1; D uncertain. The V gene's germline CDR1 is KGHSH and CDR2 LQKENI. The length of the CDR3 is 15 residues. The V end lost 3 bases, the J end lost 3 bases, and 14 bases lay between the germline ends. In DNA form, the CDR3 reads TGTGCCAGCTCACCGGTAGGGAATCGCGACACTGAAGCTTTCTTT. Amino acids: CASSPVGNRDTEAFF.

This clonotype was observed many times. The chain is built from TRBV20-1 and TRBJ2-7, with TRBD1 matching over 7 bases. Looked up from germline, CDR1 is DFQATT and CDR2 is SNEGSKA (reference sequence). There are 13 residues in the CDR3. After removal of 1 base from V and 4 bases from J, the junction contained 4 bases not matched to a gene. Written as DNA, the CDR3 is TGCAGTGCTAGAGCCCCGGGACAGTACGAGCAGTACTTC. This codes for CSARAPGQYEQYF.

There are many counts of this clonotype. The chain is built from TRBV20-1 and TRBJ1-3; D may be TRBD1 (6 bases). The ends were cut back, 0 bases at V and 1 base at J, with 16 bases in the middle. CDR3 size: 17 residues. Germline V lookup: CDR1 DFQATT, CDR2 SNEGSKA (reference sequence). The CDR3 reads CSARDPPGARSGNTIYF. The CDR3 nucleotides are TGCAGTGCTAGAGATCCCCCAGGGGCGAGATCTGGAAACACCATATATTTT.

The J gene is TRBJ2-5, the V gene TRBV5-1; the D gene is possibly TRBD1 (6 bases). The CDR3 is 15 amino acids. Germline CDR1 and CDR2: SGHRS and YFSETQ. V dropped 6 bases and J dropped 2 bases, with 17 bases sitting between them. The CDR3: CASTLPGQLQETQYF. DNA for the CDR3: TGCGCCAGCACCTTACCTGGACAGCTACAAGAGACCCAGTACTTC.

This clonotype was counted ten times or more. V gene TRBV30 combines with J gene TRBJ1-6; the D gene is possibly TRBD1 (5 bases). From germline, CDR1 is GTSNPN and CDR2 SVGIG (reference sequence). This CDR3 comprises 16 residues. V was trimmed by 4 bases and J by 2 bases, leaving 15 bases between them. CDR3 sequence reads: CAWTPDSKTYNSPLHF. The CDR3 nucleotides read TGTGCCTGGACCCCTGACAGCAAAACCTATAATTCACCCCTCCACTTT.

This clonotype was observed at least ten times. The chain couples TRBV6-5 to TRBJ1-1; 7 positions match TRBD1. Per the germline V gene, CDR1 is MNHEY and CDR2 is SVGAGI. The junction had 1 base not matched to a gene; V was cut back by 0 bases and J by 0 bases. CDR3 length: 15 residues. As DNA, the CDR3 is TGTGCCAGCAGTTACTCCGGGACAGTGAACACTGAAGCTTTCTTT. Translated: CASSYSGTVNTEAFF.

This clonotype was seen many times. V is TRBV2 and J is TRBJ2-5; D call uncertain. Per germline, CDR1 SNHLY and CDR2 FYNNEI. V dropped 0 bases and J dropped 5 bases, with 7 bases sitting between them. The CDR3 spans 13 residues. For the CDR3, the DNA is TGTGCCAGCAGTGAAGCGCTTGTGGAGACCCAGTACTTC. Amino acids: CASSEALVETQYF.